These T cell receptor beta chains were read from a single sample in a study of T cells in pancreatic ductal adenocarcinoma. TCRdb's copy holds only in-frame clones and misses some; the assay was immunoSEQ multiplex PCR. The sample consists of more than 85,000 clones, roughly 95% of them appearing once. The material sequenced was PBMCs. Receptor source: a human donor with pancreatic ductal adenocarcinoma. CDR3s include the opening cysteine and the closing phenylalanine or tryptophan. The order of the fields is clone size, J gene, D gene, V gene, CDR3 DNA, CDR3 protein. A D gene is named only where the DNA matches it firmly. Clone size is not always given. Where it is, it says once, few, many or a class for expanded clones.

>NA|TRBJ2-7|TRBD1|TRBV19
TGTGCCACTTCGGGACAGCCGAGCTACGAGCAGTACTTC
CATSGQPSYEQYF
>NA|TRBJ2-5|TRBD2|TRBV5-1
TGCGCCAGCAGCCAAGGGACTAGATGGGGGGAGACCCAGTACTTC
CASSQGTRWGETQYF
>NA|TRBJ2-7|TRBD1|TRBV29-1
TGCAGCGTGACAGGGACCTACGAGCAGTACTTC
CSVTGTYEQYF
>NA|TRBJ1-2|TRBD1|TRBV5-6
TGTGCCAGCAGCGTTCTACAGGGGTGGGGCTATGGCTACACCTTC
CASSVLQGWGYGYTF
>NA|TRBJ2-7|TRBD1|TRBV10-3
TGTGCCATCAGTTCCGGACAGGGGTTGACCTACGAGCAGTACTTC
CAISSGQGLTYEQYF
>NA|TRBJ2-1|TRBD1|TRBV6-5
TGTGCCAGCAGGGCCCCCGGGACAGAGCACAATGAGCAGTTCTTC
CASRAPGTEHNEQFF
>NA|TRBJ2-7|NA|TRBV9
TGTGCCAGCAGCGTAGGTCTAAGTGCTACCTACGAGCAGTACTTC
CASSVGLSATYEQYF
>NA|TRBJ1-5|NA|TRBV5-4
TGTGCCAGCAGCTTGGGGGGAGTTGGTCAGCCCCAGCATTTT
CASSLGGVGQPQHF
>once|TRBJ2-1|NA|TRBV11-2
TGTGCCAGCAGCAGGAGGGGATACAATGAGCAGTTCTTC
CASSRRGYNEQFF
>NA|TRBJ2-3|TRBD2|TRBV6-5
TGTGCCAGCAGTTACTCGATAGGGACTACAACAGATACGCAGTATTTT
CASSYSIGTTTDTQYF
>once|TRBJ2-7|TRBD2|TRBV7-9
TGTGCCAGCAGCTCAGTAGGGACTAGCGGGAGCGTTGACAACGAGCAGTACTTC
CASSSVGTSGSVDNEQYF
>NA|TRBJ2-7|TRBD2|TRBV19
TGTGCCAGTAGTGCTCTCTCCGGGACTAGCGGCTACGAGCAGTACTTC
CASSALSGTSGYEQYF
>NA|TRBJ2-3|NA|TRBV19
TGTGCCAGTAGTATAAGAGGGTTGGGAGATACGCAGTATTTT
CASSIRGLGDTQYF
>once|TRBJ2-7|TRBD1|TRBV18
TGTGCCAGCTCATCTCGGACAGGGAATTACGAGCAGTACTTC
CASSSRTGNYEQYF